Sequencing of this TCR beta chain was carried out in a study of blood T cell repertoires in COVID-19. The CDR3 is made up of 13 amino acids. V trimming: 10 bases; J trimming: 2 bases; junction bases outside the gene matches: 4. Germline V CDR1 and CDR2: MNHEY, SMNVEV (reference sequence). Profiled with immunoSEQ multiplex PCR; TCRdb holds only in-frame clones, not every one. This sample has fewer than 250,000 clones; roughly 80% occur once, and the top ten carry roughly 0.91%. This chain connects TRBV27 to TRBJ2-2; 7 positions match TRBD2. Source material: peripheral blood. The TCR comes from a man between 60 and 70 years old with COVID-19, enrolled during active disease. CDR3 loop: CATGGPNTGELFF. The CDR3 nucleotides are TGTGCCACGGGAGGTCCTAACACCGGGGAGCTGTTTTTT.